Below, 15 T cell receptor beta chains from the same sample are listed, as sequenced in a study of T cell responses to AZD1222 COVID-19 vaccine (dated by TCRdb to about 2021). The library came from the immunoSEQ multiplex PCR assay. Held by TCRdb, this immuneACCESS table contains in-frame sequences only and omits some clones. Under half of the omission traces to an unresolved V gene where checked; the cause of the rest is unknown. The sample yields 80,000 or so clones; less than 95% were counted once. Of the sample, about 3.5% is held by the ten largest clones. In the paper's terms, the time point label means: about 28 days (+/-7) after the second vaccine dose. This sample comprised peripheral blood, obtained 28 days after the second AZD1222 dose. The source of these receptors is an adult who received the AZD1222 COVID-19 vaccine.

The chain couples TRBV10-3 to TRBJ1-1; no clear D gene. The V gene's germline CDR1 is ENHRY and CDR2 SYGVKD. V lost 0 bases and J 3 bases, leaving 5 bases between the germline ends. The CDR3 consists of 13 residues. CDR3 sequence (DNA): TGTGCCATCAGTGAGTCAGGGCACACTGAAGCTTTCTTT. Protein product: CAISESGHTEAFF.

The V and J genes are TRBV7-8 and TRBJ1-2; D possibly corresponds to TRBD1 (5 bases). This CDR3 has 13 residues. The germline V gene has CDR1 SGHVS and CDR2 FQNEAQ. Deletions cut 5 bases from V and 7 bases from J, with 14 bases between. The CDR3 spells CASSPRTGGGYTF. The CDR3, as DNA: TGTGCCAGCAGCCCCCGGACTGGGGGTGGCTACACCTTC.

CDR3 region: CASSRAGGSGYTF. The CDR3, as DNA: TGTGCCAGTAGTAGGGCAGGGGGTAGTGGCTACACCTTC. This sequence joins TRBV19 and TRBJ1-2, with TRBD1 matching 7 bases. Germline CDR1 and CDR2: LNHDA and SQIVND (reference sequence). Trimming removed 4 bases from V and 7 bases from J; junction bases left unmatched: 6. This CDR3 spans 13 amino acids.

The chain uses TRBV12-3 or TRBV12-4 and TRBJ1-2, with D possibly being TRBD1 (6 bases). Trimming pared 3 bases from V and 8 bases from J, leaving 13 bases between. The CDR3 loop spans 13 amino acids. The CDR3 DNA reads TGTGCCAGCAGTTTGCGGGGGCCAAGCGGCTACACCTTC. Its translation: CASSLRGPSGYTF.

This sequence joins TRBV9 and TRBJ2-7; 7 bases line up with TRBD1. The germline CDR1 and CDR2 sequences are SGDLS and YYNGEE. This CDR3 region has 13 residues. The V and J ends lost 4 bases and 5 bases, in that order; junction bases with no gene match: 6. CDR3 sequence: CASSKGQMNEQYF. The CDR3 DNA reads TGTGCCAGCAGCAAGGGACAGATGAACGAGCAGTACTTC.

The chain combines TRBV7-2 with TRBJ2-7, with 8 nucleotides matching TRBD1. Germline V gene data show CDR1 as SGHTA and CDR2 as FQGNSA. Losses at the gene ends were 5 bases for V and 5 bases for J; bases not matched to a gene: 8. The CDR3 sequence is 14 residues long. In nucleotides, the CDR3 is TGTGCCAGCAGCCCTTCGCCGGACAGGGACGAGCAGTACTTC. It encodes CASSPSPDRDEQYF.

V is TRBV11-2 and J is TRBJ2-5, with D maybe TRBD1 (6 bases). The CDR3 loop spans 14 amino acids. Germline V gives CDR1 SGHAT, CDR2 FQNNGV. Trimming cost V 7 bases and J 5 bases, with 17 bases left between them. The chain's CDR3 is CASNPTRGFETQYF. DNA of the CDR3: TGTGCCAGCAACCCCACTAGGGGGTTTGAGACCCAGTACTTC.

V and J are TRBV7-9 and TRBJ2-7, with TRBD1 matching over 8 bases. The trim removed 5 bases at V and 2 bases at J, leaving 11 bases unmatched. The CDR3 loop spans 16 amino acids. Germline V lookup: CDR1 SEHNR, CDR2 FQNEAQ (reference sequence). Here the CDR3 DNA reads TGTGCCAGCAGCCTGTTTCCGAGGGACAGGACCTACGAGCAGTACTTC. Its protein product is CASSLFPRDRTYEQYF.

The chain uses TRBV6-4 and TRBJ1-6; no definite D call. The CDR3 totals 15 residues. The germline CDR1 and CDR2 sequences are MRHNA and SNTAGT. The V gene lost 0 bases and the J gene lost 8 bases, with 11 bases spanning the gap. The CDR3 region is CASSDSAGSYSPLHF. The CDR3 DNA follows: TGTGCCAGCAGTGACTCAGCGGGCAGTTATTCACCCCTCCACTTT.

This clone has just one count. V and J are TRBV2 and TRBJ1-5, with 10 positions matching TRBD1. The V and J ends lost 4 bases and 6 bases, in that order; junction bases with no gene match: 6. The CDR3 length is 15 residues. Germline CDR1 is SNHLY and CDR2 is FYNNEI. The chain's CDR3 is CASSAGTGVIQPQHF. CDR3 in DNA: TGTGCCAGCAGTGCCGGGACAGGGGTTATTCAGCCCCAGCATTTT.

The V and J genes are TRBV29-1 and TRBJ2-7; D is possibly TRBD2 (5 bases). V was clipped by 4 bases and J by 5 bases, with 18 bases between them. The CDR3 runs 14 residues. CDR1 is SQVTM and CDR2 is ANQGSEA in the germline V gene. CDR3 coding DNA: TGCAGCGTTGGGGTAGGAGGAGGCGTCCACGAGCAGTACTTC. It translates to CSVGVGGGVHEQYF.

The chain is built from TRBV3-1 (or the pseudogene TRBV3-2) and TRBJ1-1; D remains ambiguous. The V and J ends lost 0 bases and 7 bases respectively, with 12 bases between them. Per the germline V gene, CDR1 is LGHDT and CDR2 is YNNKEL (reference sequence). The CDR3 is 14 residues long. CDR3 nucleotides: TGTGCCAGCAGCCAAGAGGCGGCAGCCTTTGAAGCTTTCTTT. Translation: CASSQEAAAFEAFF.

This chain links TRBV30 with TRBJ1-1; D ambiguous. Per germline, CDR1 GTSNPN and CDR2 SVGIG (reference sequence). This CDR3 has 13 residues. The germline V and J ends were trimmed by 3 bases and 2 bases, with 10 bases remaining between them. The CDR3 reads CAWSEPPNTEAFF. Here the CDR3 DNA reads TGTGCCTGGAGCGAACCTCCCAACACTGAAGCTTTCTTT.

This clone was detected once. The chain couples TRBV11-3 to TRBJ2-2; tentatively, D is TRBD1 (6 bases). This CDR3 is 14 amino acids long. Trimming stripped 5 bases from V and 4 bases from J, with 11 bases between. The V gene's germline CDR1 is SGHNT and CDR2 YENEEA. CDR3 sequence (DNA): TGTGCCAGCAGCCCGGGACAAGCCACCGGGGAGCTGTTTTTT. Protein sequence: CASSPGQATGELFF.

This chain links TRBV3-1 (or the pseudogene TRBV3-2) with TRBJ1-5; perhaps TRBD1 as D (6 bases). CDR1 LGHDT and CDR2 YNNKEL come from the germline V gene (reference sequence). Between the trimmed V and J ends, which lost 5 bases and 5 bases, there was a span of 16 bases. This CDR3 comprises 15 residues. The CDR3 here is CASSYGRGGDQPQHF. For the CDR3, the DNA is TGTGCCAGCAGCTACGGCAGGGGAGGCGATCAGCCCCAGCATTTT.